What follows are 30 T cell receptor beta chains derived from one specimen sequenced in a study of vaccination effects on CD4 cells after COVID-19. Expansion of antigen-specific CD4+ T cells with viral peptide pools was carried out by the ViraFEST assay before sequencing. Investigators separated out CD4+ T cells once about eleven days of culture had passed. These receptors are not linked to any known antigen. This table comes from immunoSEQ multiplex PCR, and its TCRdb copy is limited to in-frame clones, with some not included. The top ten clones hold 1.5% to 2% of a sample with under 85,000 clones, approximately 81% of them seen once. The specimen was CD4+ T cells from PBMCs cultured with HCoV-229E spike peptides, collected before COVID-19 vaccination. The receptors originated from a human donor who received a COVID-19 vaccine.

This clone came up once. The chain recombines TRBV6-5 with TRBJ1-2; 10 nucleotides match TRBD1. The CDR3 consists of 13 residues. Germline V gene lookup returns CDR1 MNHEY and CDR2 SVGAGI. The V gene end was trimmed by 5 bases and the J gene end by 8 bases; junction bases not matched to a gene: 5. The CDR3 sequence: CASSIGQGGGYTF. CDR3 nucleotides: TGTGCCAGCAGTATTGGACAGGGGGGAGGCTACACCTTC.

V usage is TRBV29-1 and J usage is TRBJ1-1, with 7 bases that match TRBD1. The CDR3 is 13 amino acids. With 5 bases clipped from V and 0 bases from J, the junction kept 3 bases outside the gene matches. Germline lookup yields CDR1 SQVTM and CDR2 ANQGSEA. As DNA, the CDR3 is TGCAGCGTTTTAGGGGGCGTGAACACTGAAGCTTTCTTT. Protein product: CSVLGGVNTEAFF. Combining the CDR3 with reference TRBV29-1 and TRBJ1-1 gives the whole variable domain SAVISQKPSRDICQRGTSLTIQCQVDSQVTMMFWYRQQPGQSLTLIATANQGSEATYESGFVIDKFPISRPNLTFSTLTVSNMSPEDSSIYLCSVLGGVNTEAFFGQGTRLTVV.

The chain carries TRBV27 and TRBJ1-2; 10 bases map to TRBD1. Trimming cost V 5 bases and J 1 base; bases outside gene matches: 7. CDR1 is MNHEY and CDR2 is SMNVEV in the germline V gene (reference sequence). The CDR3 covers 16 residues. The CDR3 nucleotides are TGTGCCAGCAGTCCAAGACAGGGGGCGAATAACTATGGCTACACCTTC. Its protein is CASSPRQGANNYGYTF.

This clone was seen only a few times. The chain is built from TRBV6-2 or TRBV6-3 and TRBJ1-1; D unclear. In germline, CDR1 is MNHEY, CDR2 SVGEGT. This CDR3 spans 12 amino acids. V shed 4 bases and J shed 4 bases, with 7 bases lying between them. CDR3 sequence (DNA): TGTGCCAGCAGTTTTCCCCCCACTGAAGCTTTCTTT. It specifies CASSFPPTEAFF.

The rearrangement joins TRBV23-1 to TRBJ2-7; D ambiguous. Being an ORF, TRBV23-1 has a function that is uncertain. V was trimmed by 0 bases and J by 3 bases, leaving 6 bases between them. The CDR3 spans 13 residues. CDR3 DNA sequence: TGCGCCAGCAGTCAATCGGGCAGCTACGAGCAGTACGTC. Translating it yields CASSQSGSYEQYV.

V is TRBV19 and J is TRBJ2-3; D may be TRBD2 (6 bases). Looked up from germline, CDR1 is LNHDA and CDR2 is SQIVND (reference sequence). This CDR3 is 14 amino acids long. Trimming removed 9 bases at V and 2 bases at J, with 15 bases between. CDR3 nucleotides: TGTGCCAGCCGAGAGGACTACCTCACAGATACGCAGTATTTT. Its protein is CASREDYLTDTQYF.

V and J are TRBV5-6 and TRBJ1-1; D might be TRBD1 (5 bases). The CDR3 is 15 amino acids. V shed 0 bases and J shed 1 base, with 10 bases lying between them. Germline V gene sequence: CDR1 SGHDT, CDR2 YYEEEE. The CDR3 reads CASSLEPGRNTEAFF. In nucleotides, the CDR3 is TGTGCCAGCAGCTTGGAACCAGGGAGGAACACTGAAGCTTTCTTT.

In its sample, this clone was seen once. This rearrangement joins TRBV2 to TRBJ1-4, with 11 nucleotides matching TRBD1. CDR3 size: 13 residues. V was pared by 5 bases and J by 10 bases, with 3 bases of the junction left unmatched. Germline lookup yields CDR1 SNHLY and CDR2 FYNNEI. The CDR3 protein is CASSRDRGGKLFF. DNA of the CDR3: TGTGCCAGCAGTAGGGACAGGGGGGGAAAACTGTTTTTT.

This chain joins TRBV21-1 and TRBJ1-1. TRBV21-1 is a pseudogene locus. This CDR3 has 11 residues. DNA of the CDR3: TGTGCCAGCAGCAAACTAGCCGGGGCTTTCTTT. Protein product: CASSKLAGAFF.

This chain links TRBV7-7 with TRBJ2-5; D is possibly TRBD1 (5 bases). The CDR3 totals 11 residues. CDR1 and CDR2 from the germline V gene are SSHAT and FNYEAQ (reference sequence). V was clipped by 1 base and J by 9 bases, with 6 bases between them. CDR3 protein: CASSLEGPQYF. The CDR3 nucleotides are TGTGCCAGCAGCTTAGAGGGGCCCCAGTACTTC. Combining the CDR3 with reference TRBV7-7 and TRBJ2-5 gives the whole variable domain GAGVSQSPRYKVTKRGQDVTLRCDPISSHATLYWYQQALGQGPEFLTYFNYEAQPDKSGLPSDRFSAERPEGSISTLTIQRTEQRDSAMYRCASSLEGPQYFGPGTRLLVL.

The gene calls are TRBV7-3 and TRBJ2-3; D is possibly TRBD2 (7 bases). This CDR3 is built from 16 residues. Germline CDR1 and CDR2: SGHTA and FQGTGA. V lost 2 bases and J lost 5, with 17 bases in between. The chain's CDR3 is CASSLGGRGGGDTQYF. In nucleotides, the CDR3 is TGTGCCAGCAGCTTAGGAGGAAGGGGAGGGGGAGATACGCAGTATTTT.

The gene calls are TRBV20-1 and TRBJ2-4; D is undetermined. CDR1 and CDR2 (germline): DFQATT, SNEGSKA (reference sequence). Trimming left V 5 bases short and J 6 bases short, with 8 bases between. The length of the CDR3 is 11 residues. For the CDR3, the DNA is TGCAGTGCTCAAGTAGCAAACATTCAGTACTTC. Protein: CSAQVANIQYF.

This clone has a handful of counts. The CDR3 DNA is TGTGCCAGCAGCCGTGCGGGCCGGGGAATGTACATTCAGTACTTC. It yields the protein CASSRAGRGMYIQYF. The V and J genes are TRBV11-2 and TRBJ2-4; perhaps TRBD2 as D (5 bases). The CDR3 is 15 amino acids. The ends were cut back, 5 bases at V and 8 bases at J, with 19 bases in the middle. CDR1 SGHAT and CDR2 FQNNGV come from the germline V gene.

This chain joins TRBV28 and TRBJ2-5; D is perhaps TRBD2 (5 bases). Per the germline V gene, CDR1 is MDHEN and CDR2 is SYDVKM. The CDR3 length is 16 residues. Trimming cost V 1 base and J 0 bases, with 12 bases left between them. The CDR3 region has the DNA TGTGCCAGCAGTTTATTGTCCGGGAACCACCAAGAGACCCAGTACTTC. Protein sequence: CASSLLSGNHQETQYF.

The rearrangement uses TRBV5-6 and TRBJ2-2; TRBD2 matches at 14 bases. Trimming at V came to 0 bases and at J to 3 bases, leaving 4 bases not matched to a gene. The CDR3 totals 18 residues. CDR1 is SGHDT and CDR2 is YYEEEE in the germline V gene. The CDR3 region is CASSLGLAGGTHTGELFF. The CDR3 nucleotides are TGTGCCAGCAGCTTGGGACTAGCGGGGGGGACTCACACCGGGGAGCTGTTTTTT.

CDR3 region: CSVRAEVGTANTGELFF. As DNA, the CDR3 is TGCAGCGTTCGCGCCGAGGTAGGGACAGCGAACACCGGGGAGCTGTTTTTT. This chain links TRBV29-1 with TRBJ2-2; 7 bases map to TRBD1. CDR1 is SQVTM and CDR2 is ANQGSEA in the germline V gene. V lost 5 bases to trimming and J lost 0 bases; unmatched junction nucleotides: 12. The CDR3 totals 17 residues.

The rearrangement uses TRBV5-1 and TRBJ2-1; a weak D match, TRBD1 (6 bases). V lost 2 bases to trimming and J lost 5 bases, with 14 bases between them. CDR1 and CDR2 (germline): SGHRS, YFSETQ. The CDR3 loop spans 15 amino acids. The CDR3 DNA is TGCGCCAGCAGCTTTACAGGGATCGGGCACAATGAGCAGTTCTTC. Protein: CASSFTGIGHNEQFF.

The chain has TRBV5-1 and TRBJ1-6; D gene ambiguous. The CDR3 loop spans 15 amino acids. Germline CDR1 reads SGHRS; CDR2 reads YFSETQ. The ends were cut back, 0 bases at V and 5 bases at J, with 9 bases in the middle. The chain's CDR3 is CASSLEKDDNSPLHF. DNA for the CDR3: TGCGCCAGCAGCTTGGAAAAGGACGATAATTCACCCCTCCACTTT.

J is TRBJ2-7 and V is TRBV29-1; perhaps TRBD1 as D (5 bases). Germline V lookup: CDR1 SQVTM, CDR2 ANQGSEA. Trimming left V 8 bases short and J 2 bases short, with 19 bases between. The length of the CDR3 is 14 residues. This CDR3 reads CSRRTTQYAYEQYV. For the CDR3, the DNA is TGCAGCCGTAGGACAACCCAGTACGCCTACGAGCAGTACGTC.

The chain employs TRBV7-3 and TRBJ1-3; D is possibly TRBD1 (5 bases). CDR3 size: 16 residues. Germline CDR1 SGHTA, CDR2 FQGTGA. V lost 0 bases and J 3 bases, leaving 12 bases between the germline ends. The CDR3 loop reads CASSLTGEGFGNTIYF. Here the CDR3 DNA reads TGTGCCAGCAGCTTAACAGGGGAGGGCTTTGGAAACACCATATATTTT.

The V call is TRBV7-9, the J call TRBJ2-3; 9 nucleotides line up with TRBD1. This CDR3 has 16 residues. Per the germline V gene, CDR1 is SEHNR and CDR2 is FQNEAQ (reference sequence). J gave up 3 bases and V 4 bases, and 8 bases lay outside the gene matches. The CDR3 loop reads CASSSVPGQGTDTQYF. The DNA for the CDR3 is TGTGCCAGCAGCTCAGTCCCGGGACAGGGAACAGATACGCAGTATTTT.

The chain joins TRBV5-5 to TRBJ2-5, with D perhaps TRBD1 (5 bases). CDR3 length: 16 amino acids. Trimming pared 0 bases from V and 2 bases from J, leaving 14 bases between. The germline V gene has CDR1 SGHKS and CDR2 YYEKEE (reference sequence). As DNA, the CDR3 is TGTGCCAGCAGCTTGGGATTCCGACAGACTCAAGAGACCCAGTACTTC. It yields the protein CASSLGFRQTQETQYF.

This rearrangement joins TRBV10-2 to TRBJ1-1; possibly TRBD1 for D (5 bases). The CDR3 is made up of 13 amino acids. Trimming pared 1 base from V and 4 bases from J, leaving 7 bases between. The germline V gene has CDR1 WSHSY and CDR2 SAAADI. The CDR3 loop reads CASSEWGGTEAFF. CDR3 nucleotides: TGCGCCAGCAGTGAGTGGGGCGGCACTGAAGCTTTCTTT.

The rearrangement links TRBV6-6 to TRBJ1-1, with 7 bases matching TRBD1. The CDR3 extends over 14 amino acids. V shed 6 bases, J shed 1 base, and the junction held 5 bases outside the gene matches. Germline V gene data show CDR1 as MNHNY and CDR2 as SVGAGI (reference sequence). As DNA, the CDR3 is TGTGCCAGCAGAATACAGGGGCAGAACACTGAAGCTTTCTTT. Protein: CASRIQGQNTEAFF.

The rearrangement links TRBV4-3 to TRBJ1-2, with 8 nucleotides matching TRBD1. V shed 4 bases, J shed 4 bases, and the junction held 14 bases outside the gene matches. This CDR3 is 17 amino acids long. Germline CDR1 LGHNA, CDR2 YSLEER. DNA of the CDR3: TGCGCCAGCAGCCCGCGGACAGGGTTAGGGACTTCCTATGGCTACACCTTC. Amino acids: CASSPRTGLGTSYGYTF.

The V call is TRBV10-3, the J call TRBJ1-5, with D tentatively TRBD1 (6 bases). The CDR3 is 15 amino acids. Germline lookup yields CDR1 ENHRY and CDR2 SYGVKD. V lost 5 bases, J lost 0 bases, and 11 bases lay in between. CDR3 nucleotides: TGTGCCATCAGTTCTACAGGGAATAGCAATCAGCCCCAGCATTTT. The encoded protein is CAISSTGNSNQPQHF.

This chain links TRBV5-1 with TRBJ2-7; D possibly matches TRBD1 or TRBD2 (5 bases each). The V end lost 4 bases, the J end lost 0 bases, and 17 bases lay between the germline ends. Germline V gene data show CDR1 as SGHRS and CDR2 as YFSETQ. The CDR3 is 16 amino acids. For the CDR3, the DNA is TGCGCCAGCAGCCCGGGACCGCTGGTAATCTCCTACGAGCAGTACGTC. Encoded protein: CASSPGPLVISYEQYV.

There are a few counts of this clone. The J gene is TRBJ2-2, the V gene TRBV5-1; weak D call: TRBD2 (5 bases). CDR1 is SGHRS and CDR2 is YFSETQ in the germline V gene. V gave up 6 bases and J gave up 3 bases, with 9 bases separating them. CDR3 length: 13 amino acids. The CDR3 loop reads CASNHGDTGELFF. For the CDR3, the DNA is TGCGCCAGCAACCACGGGGACACCGGGGAGCTGTTTTTT.

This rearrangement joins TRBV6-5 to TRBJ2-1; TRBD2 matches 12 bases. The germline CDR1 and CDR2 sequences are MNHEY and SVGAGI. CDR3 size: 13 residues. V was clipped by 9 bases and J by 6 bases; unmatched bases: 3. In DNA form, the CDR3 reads TGTGCCAGTCGACTAGCGGGGGCCAATGAGCAGTTCTTC. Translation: CASRLAGANEQFF.

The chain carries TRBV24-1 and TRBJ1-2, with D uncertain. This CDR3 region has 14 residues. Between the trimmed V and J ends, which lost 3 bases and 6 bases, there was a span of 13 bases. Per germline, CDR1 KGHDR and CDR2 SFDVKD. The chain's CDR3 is CATSDARGSDGYTF. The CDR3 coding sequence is TGTGCCACCAGTGATGCACGGGGATCGGATGGCTACACCTTC.